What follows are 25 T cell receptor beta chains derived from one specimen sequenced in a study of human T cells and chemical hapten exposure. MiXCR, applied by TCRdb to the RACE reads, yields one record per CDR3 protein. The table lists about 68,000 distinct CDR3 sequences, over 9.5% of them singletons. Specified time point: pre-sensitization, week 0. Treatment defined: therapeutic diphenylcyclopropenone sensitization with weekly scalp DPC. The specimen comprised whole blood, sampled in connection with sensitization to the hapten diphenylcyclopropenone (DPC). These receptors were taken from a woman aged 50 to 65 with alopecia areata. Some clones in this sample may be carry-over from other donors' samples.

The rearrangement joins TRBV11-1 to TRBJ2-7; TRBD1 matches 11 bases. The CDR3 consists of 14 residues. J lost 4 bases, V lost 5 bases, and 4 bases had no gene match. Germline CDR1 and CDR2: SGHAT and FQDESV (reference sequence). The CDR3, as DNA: TGTGCCAGCAGCCTCGGGGACAGGGGGTACGAGCAGTACTTC. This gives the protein CASSLGDRGYEQYF. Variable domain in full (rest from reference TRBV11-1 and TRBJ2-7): EAEVAQSPRYKITEKSQAVAFWCDPISGHATLYWYRQILGQGPELLVQFQDESVVDDSQLPKDRFSAERLKGVDSTLKIQPAELGDSAMYLCASSLGDRGYEQYFGPGTRLTVT.

The CDR3 DNA reads as TGTGCCAGCAGCCCCCGGACTCTCGACGGGGAGCTGTTTTTT. This codes for CASSPRTLDGELFF. V is TRBV7-3 and J is TRBJ2-2, with D maybe TRBD2 (5 bases). Trimming removed 5 bases from V and 7 bases from J, with 14 bases in between. The length of the CDR3 is 14 residues. From germline, CDR1 is SGHTA and CDR2 FQGTGA. The full variable domain, its missing parts supplied by reference TRBV7-3 and TRBJ2-2, is GAGVSQTPSNKVTEKGKYVELRCDPISGHTALYWYRQSLGQGPEFLIYFQGTGAADDSGLPNDRFFAVRPEGSVSTLKIQRTERGDSAVYLCASSPRTLDGELFFGEGSRLTVL.

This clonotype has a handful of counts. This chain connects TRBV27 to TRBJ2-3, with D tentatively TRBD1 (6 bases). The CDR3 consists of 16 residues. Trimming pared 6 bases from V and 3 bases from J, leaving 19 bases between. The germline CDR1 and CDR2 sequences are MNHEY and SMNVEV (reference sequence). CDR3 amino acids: CASRPGHQTGTDTQYF. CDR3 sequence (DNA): TGTGCCAGCAGACCGGGACACCAGACGGGGACAGATACGCAGTATTTT.

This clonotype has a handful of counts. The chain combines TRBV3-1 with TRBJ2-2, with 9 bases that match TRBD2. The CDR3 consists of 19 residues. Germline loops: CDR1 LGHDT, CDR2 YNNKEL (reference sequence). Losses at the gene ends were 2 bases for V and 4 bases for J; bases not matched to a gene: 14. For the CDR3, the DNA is TGTGCCAGCAGCCAACTAGCGGGATCATACGAGTATCTCACCGGGGAGCTGTTTTTT. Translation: CASSQLAGSYEYLTGELFF. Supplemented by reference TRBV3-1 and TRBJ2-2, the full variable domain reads DTAVSQTPKYLVTQMGNDKSIKCEQNLGHDTMYWYKQDSKKFLKIMFSYNNKELIINETVPNRFSPKSPDKAHLNLHINSLELGDSAVYFCASSQLAGSYEYLTGELFFGEGSRLTVL.

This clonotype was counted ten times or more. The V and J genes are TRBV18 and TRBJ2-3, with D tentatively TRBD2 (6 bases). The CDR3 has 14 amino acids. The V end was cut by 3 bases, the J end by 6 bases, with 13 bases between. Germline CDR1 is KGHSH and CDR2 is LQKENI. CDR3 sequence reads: CASSPTSSTDTQYF. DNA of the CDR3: TGTGCCAGCTCACCTACTAGCAGTACGGATACGCAGTATTTT.

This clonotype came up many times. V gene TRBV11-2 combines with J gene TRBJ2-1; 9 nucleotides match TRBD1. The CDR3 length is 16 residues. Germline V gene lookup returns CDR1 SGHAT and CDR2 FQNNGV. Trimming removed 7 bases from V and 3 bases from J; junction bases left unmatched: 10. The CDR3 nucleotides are TGTGCCAGCATCCCGAGCCGGGGACAGGGCTACAATGAGCAGTTCTTC. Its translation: CASIPSRGQGYNEQFF.

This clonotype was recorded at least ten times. The CDR3 here is CSAPLRLSYNEQFF. The DNA for the CDR3 is TGCAGTGCCCCACTACGACTCTCCTACAATGAGCAGTTCTTC. The chain combines TRBV20-1 with TRBJ2-1, with D unclear. Germline V gene sequence: CDR1 DFQATT, CDR2 SNEGSKA (reference sequence). CDR3 size: 14 residues. The germline V and J ends were trimmed by 6 bases and 0 bases, with 12 bases remaining between them.

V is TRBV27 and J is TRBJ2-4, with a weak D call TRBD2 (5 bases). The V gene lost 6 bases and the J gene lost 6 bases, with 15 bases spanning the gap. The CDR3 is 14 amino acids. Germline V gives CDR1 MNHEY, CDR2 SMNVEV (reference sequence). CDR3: CASSRSGGGNIQYF. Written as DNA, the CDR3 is TGTGCCAGCAGCCGTAGTGGTGGAGGAAACATTCAGTACTTC.

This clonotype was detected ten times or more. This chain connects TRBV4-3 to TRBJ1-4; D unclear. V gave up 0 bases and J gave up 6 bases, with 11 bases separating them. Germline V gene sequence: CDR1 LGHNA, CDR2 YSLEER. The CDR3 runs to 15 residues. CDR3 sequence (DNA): TGCGCCAGCAGCCAAGATAATCTTAGGGATGAAAAACTGTTTTTT. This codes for CASSQDNLRDEKLFF.

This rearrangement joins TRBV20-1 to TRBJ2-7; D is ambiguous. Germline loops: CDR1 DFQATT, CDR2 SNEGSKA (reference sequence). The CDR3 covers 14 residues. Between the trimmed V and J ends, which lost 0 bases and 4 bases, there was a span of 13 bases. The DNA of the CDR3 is TGCAGTGCTAGAGACCCTAGGTTACGGTACGAGCAGTACTTC. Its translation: CSARDPRLRYEQYF.

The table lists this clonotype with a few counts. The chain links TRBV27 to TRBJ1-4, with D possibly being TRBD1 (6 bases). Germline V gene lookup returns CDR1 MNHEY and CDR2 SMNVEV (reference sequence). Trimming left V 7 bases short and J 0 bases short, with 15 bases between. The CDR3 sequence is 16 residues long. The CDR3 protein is CASTRGGGTTNEKLFF. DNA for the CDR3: TGTGCCAGCACAAGAGGGGGGGGTACAACTAATGAAAAACTGTTTTTT. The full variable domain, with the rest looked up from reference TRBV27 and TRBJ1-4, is EAQVTQNPRYLITVTGKKLTVTCSQNMNHEYMSWYRQDPGLGLRQIYYSMNVEVTDKGDVPEGYKVSRKEKRNFPLILESPSPNQTSLYFCASTRGGGTTNEKLFFGSGTQLSVL.

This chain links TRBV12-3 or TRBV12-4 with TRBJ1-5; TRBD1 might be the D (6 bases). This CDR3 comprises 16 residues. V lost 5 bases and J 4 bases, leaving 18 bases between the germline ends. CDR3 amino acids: CASSPIGGRLNQPQHF. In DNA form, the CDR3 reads TGTGCCAGCAGTCCAATCGGGGGGCGCCTAAATCAGCCCCAGCATTTT.

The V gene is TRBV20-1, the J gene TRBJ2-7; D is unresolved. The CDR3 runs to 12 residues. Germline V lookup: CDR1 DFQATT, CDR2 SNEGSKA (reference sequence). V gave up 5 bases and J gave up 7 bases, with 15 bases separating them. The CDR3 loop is CSAGKPPGEQYF. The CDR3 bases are TGCAGTGCTGGGAAGCCCCCGGGTGAGCAGTACTTC.

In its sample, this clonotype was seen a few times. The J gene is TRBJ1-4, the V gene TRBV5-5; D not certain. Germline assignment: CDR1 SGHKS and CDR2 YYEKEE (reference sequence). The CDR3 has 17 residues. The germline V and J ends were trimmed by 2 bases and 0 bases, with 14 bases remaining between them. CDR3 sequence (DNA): TGTGCCAGCAGCTTAGGTGTTAAGGGAGCAACTAATGAAAAACTGTTTTTT. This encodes CASSLGVKGATNEKLFF.

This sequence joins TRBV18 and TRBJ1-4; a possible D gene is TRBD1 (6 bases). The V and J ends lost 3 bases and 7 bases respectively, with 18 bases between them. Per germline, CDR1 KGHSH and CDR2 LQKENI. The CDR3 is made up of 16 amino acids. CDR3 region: CASSPLSSGEGEKLFF. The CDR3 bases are TGTGCCAGCTCACCCCTCAGTTCAGGGGAAGGTGAAAAACTGTTTTTT.

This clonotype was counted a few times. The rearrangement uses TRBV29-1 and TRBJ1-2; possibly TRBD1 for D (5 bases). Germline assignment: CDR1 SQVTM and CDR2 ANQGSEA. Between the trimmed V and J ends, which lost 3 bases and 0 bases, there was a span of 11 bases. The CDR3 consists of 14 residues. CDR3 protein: CSVERDRSNYGYTF. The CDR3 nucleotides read TGCAGCGTTGAGAGGGACCGATCTAACTATGGCTACACCTTC.

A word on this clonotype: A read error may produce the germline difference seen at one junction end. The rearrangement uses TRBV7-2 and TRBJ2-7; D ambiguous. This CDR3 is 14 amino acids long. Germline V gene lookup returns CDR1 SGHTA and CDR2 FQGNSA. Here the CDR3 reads CASSFSPGESNQIF. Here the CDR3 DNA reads TGTGCCAGCAGCTTCTCCCCCGGTGAATCCAACCAAATTTTC.

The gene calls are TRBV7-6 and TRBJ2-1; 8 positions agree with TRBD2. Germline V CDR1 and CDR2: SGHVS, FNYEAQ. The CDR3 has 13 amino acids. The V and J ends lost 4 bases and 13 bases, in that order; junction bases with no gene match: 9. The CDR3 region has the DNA TGTGCCAGCAGCTCGGTAGCGGGACCTCGCCAGTTCTTC. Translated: CASSSVAGPRQFF.

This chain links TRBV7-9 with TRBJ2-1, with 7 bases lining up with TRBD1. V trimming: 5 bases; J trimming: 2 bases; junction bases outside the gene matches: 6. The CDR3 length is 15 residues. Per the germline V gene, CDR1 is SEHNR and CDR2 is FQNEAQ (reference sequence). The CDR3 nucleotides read TGTGCCAGCAGCGTAAGGACAGGTCCCTACAATGAGCAGTTCTTC. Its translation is CASSVRTGPYNEQFF.

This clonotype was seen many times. The CDR3 sequence: CASSSDLQETQYF. In DNA, the CDR3 is TGTGCCAGCAGCTCGGACTTACAAGAGACCCAGTACTTC. The chain uses TRBV7-6 and TRBJ2-5, with D possibly matching TRBD2 (5 bases). Germline V gene lookup returns CDR1 SGHVS and CDR2 FNYEAQ. Trimming removed 4 bases at V and 2 bases at J, with 8 bases between. CDR3 length: 13 amino acids. Combining the CDR3 with reference TRBV7-6 and TRBJ2-5 gives the whole variable domain GAGVSQSPRYKVTKRGQDVALRCDPISGHVSLYWYRQALGQGPEFLTYFNYEAQQDKSGLPNDRFSAERPEGSISTLTIQRTEQRDSAMYRCASSSDLQETQYFGPGTRLLVL.

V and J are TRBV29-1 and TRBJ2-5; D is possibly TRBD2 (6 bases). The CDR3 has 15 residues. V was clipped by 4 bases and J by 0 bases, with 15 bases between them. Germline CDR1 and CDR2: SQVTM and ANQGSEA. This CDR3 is CSVGRGRGYQETQYF. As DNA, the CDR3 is TGCAGCGTTGGTAGAGGACGGGGGTACCAAGAGACCCAGTACTTC.

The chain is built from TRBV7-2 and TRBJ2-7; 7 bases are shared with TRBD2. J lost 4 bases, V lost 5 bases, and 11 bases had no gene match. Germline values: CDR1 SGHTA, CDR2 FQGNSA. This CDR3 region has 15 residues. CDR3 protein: CASSLNPGLSYEQYF. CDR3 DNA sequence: TGTGCCAGCAGCCTCAATCCGGGACTATCTTACGAGCAGTACTTC.

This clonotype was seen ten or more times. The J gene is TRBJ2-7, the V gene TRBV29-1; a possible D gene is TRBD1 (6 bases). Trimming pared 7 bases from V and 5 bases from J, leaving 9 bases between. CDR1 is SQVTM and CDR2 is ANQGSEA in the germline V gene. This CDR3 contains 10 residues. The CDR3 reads CSARQDEQYF. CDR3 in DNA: TGCAGCGCTCGACAGGACGAGCAGTACTTC.

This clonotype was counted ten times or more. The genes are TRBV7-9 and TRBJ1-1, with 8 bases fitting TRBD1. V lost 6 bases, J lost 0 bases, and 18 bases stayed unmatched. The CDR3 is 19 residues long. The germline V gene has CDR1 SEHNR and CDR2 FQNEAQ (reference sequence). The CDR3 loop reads CASRRPSVHRGDLNTEAFF. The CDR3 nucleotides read TGTGCCAGCAGACGTCCTAGCGTCCACAGGGGGGATTTGAACACTGAAGCTTTCTTT.

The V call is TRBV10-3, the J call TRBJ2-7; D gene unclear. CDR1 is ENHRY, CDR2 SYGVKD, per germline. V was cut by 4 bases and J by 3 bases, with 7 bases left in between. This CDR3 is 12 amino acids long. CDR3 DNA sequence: TGTGCCATCAGTGCCAGTCTCTACGAGCAGTACTTC. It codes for CAISASLYEQYF.